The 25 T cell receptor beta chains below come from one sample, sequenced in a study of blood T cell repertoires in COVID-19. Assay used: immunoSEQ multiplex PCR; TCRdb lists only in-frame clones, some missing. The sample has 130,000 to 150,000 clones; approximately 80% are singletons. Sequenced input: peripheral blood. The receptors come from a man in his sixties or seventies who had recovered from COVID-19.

CDR3 in amino acids: CASSQDLAEKNTEAFF. The CDR3 DNA reads as TGCGCCAGCAGCCAAGATCTAGCAGAGAAGAACACTGAAGCTTTCTTT. This sequence joins TRBV4-3 and TRBJ1-1; D is ambiguous. The CDR3 sequence is 16 residues long. V gave up 0 bases and J gave up 1 base, with 12 bases separating them. CDR1 LGHNA and CDR2 YSLEER come from the germline V gene.

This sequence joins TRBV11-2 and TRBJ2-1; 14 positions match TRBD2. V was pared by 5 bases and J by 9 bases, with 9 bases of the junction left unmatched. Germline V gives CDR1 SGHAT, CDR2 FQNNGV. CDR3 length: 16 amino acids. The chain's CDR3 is CASSRGLAGEIGEQFF. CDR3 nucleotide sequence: TGTGCCAGCAGCCGGGGACTAGCGGGAGAAATCGGTGAGCAGTTCTTC.

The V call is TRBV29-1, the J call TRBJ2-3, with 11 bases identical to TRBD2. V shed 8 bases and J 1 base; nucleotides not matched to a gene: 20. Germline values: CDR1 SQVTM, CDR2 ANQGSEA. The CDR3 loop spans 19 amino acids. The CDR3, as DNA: TGCAGCCCCGTAGCGGGAGGGCCACACCGACCAAGACGCACAGATACGCAGTATTTT. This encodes CSPVAGGPHRPRRTDTQYF.

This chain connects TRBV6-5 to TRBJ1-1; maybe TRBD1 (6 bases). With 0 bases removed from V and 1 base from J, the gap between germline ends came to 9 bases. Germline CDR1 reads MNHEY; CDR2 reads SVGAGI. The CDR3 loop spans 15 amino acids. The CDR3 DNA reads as TGTGCCAGCAGTTACTCCAGGGGCGGGAACACTGAAGCTTTCTTT. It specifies CASSYSRGGNTEAFF.

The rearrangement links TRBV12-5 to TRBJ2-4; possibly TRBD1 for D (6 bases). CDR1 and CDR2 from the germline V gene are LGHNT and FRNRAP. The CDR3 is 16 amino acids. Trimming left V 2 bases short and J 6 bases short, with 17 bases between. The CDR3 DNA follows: TGTGCTAGTGGTTTGACCCCAGGGGTAGATGGAAACATTCAGTACTTC. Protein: CASGLTPGVDGNIQYF.

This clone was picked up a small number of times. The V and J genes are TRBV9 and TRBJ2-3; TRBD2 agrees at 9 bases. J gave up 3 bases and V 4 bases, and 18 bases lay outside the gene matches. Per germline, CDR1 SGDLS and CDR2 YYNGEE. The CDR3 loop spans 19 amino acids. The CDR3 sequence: CASSPLPTSGRGGTDTQYF. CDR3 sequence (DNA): TGTGCCAGCAGCCCTCTCCCGACTAGCGGCCGAGGGGGTACAGATACGCAGTATTTT. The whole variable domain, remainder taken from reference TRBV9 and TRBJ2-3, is DSGVTQTPKHLITATGQRVTLRCSPRSGDLSVYWYQQSLDQGLQFLIQYYNGEERAKGNILERFSAQQFPDLHSELNLSSLELGDSALYFCASSPLPTSGRGGTDTQYFGPGTRLTVL.

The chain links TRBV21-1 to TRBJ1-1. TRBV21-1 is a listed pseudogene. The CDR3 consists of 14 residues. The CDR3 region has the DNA TGTGCCAGCGGACTCTCCATGGCGGGCACTGAAGCTTTCTTT. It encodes CASGLSMAGTEAFF.

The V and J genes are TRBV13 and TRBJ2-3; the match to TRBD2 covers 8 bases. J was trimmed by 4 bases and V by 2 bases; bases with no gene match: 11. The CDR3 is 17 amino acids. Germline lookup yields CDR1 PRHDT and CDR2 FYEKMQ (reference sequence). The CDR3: CASSLTSGGGMADTQYF. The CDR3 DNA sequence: TGTGCCAGCAGCTTAACTAGCGGAGGGGGTATGGCAGATACGCAGTATTTT. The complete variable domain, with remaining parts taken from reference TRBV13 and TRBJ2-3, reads AAGVIQSPRHLIKEKRETATLKCYPIPRHDTVYWYQQGPGQDPQFLISFYEKMQSDKGSIPDRFSAQQFSDYHSELNMSSLELGDSALYFCASSLTSGGGMADTQYFGPGTRLTVL.

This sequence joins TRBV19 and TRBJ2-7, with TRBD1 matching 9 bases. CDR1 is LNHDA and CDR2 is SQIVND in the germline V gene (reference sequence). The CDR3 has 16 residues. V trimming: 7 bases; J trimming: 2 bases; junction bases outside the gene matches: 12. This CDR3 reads CASTKGGGQGAYEQYF. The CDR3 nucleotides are TGTGCCAGTACCAAGGGAGGGGGACAGGGTGCCTACGAGCAGTACTTC.

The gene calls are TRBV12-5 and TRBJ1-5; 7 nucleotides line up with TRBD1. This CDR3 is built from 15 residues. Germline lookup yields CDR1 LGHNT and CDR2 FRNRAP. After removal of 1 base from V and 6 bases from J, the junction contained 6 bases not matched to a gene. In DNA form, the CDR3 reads TGTGCTAGTGGTTTGGGAGAGGGGGCTAGTCAGCCCCAGCATTTT. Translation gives CASGLGEGASQPQHF.

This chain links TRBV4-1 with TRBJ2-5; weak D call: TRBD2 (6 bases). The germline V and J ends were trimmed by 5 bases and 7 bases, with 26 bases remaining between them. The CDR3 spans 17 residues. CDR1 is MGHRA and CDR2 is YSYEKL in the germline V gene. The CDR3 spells CASSVEIPVLAPGTQYF. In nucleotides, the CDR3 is TGCGCCAGCAGCGTAGAAATTCCTGTACTAGCTCCAGGGACCCAGTACTTC.

The CDR3 spells CASDWEDRGHEQYF. For the CDR3, the DNA is TGTGCCAGCGATTGGGAAGACAGGGGACACGAGCAGTACTTC. The chain has TRBV2 and TRBJ2-7; the match to TRBD1 covers 8 bases. With V trimmed by 8 bases and J by 5 bases, 11 bases remained unmatched. This CDR3 comprises 14 residues. Germline CDR1 is SNHLY and CDR2 is FYNNEI.

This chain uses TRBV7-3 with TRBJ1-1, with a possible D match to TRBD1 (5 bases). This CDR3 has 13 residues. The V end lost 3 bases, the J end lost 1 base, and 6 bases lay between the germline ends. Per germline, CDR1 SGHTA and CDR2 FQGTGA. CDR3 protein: CASSFTGNTEAFF. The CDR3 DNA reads TGTGCCAGCAGCTTTACAGGGAACACTGAAGCTTTCTTT. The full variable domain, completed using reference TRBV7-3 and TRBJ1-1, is GAGVSQTPSNKVTEKGKYVELRCDPISGHTALYWYRQSLGQGPEFLIYFQGTGAADDSGLPNDRFFAVRPEGSVSTLKIQRTERGDSAVYLCASSFTGNTEAFFGQGTRLTVV.

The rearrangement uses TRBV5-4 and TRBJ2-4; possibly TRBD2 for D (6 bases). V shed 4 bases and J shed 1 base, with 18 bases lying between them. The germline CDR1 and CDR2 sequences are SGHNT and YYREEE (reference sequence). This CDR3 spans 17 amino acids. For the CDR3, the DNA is TGTGCCAGCAGCGGGGGAGGCCCCAGCTCGGCCAAAAACATTCAGTACTTC. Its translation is CASSGGGPSSAKNIQYF.

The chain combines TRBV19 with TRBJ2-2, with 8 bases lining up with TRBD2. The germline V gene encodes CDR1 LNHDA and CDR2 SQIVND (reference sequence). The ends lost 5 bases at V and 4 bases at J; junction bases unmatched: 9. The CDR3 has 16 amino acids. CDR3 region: CASSSWTAGVTGELFF. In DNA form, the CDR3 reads TGTGCCAGTAGTTCCTGGACAGCGGGAGTCACCGGGGAGCTGTTTTTT.

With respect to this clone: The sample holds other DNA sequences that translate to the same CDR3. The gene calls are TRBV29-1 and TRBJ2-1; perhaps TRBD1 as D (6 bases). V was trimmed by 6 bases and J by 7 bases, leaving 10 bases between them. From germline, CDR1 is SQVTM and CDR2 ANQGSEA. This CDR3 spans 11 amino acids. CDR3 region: CSVARGNEQFF. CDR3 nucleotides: TGCAGCGTGGCTAGGGGGAATGAGCAGTTCTTC.

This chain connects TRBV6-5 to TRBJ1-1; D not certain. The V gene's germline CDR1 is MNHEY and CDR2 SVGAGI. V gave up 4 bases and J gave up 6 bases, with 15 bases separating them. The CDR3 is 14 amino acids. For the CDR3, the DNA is TGTGCCAGCAGTTCCTCCCAACTTCTCTCTGAAGCTTTCTTT. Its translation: CASSSSQLLSEAFF.

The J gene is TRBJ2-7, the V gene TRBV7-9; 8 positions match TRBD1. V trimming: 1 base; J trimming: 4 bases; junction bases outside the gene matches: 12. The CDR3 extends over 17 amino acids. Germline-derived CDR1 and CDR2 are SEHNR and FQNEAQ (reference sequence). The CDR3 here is CASSLDVSDRVFYEQYF. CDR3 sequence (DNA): TGTGCCAGCAGCTTAGATGTATCGGACAGGGTCTTTTACGAGCAGTACTTC.

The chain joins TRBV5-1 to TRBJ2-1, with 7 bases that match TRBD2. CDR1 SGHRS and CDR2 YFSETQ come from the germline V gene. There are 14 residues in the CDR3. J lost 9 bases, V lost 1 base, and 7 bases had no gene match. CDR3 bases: TGCGCCAGCAGCTTGCGGGCGGGAGAGGGTGAGCAGTTCTTC. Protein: CASSLRAGEGEQFF.

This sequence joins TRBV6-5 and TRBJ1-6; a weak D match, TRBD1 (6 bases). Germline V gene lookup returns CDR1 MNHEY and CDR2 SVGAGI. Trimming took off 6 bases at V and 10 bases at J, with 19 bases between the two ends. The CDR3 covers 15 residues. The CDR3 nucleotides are TGTGCCAGCAGCCCCCCGGGGGGGCGCGGATCACCCCTCCACTTT. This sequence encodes CASSPPGGRGSPLHF.

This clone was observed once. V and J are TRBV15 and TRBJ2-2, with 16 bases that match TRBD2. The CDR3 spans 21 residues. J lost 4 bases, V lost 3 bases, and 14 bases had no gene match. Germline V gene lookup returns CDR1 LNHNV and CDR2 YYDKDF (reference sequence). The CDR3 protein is CATSRSFPGLAGGRITGELFF. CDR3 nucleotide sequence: TGTGCCACCAGCAGGTCATTTCCGGGACTAGCGGGAGGGCGGATCACCGGGGAGCTGTTTTTT.

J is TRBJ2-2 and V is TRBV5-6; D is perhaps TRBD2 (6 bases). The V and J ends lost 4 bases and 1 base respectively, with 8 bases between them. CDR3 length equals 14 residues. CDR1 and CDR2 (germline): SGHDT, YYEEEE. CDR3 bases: TGTGCCAGCAGCCCCGGGGGGAACACCGGGGAGCTGTTTTTT. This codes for CASSPGGNTGELFF.

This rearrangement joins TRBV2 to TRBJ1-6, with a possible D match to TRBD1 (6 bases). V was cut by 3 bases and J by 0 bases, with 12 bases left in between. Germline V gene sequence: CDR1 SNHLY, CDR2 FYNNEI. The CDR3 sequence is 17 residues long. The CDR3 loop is CASSDEGTYSYNSPLHF. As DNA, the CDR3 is TGTGCCAGCAGTGACGAGGGGACATACTCCTATAATTCACCCCTCCACTTT.

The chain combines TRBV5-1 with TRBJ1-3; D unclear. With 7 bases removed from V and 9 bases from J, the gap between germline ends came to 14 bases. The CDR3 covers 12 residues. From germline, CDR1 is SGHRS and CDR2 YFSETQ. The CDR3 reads CASAGSWGTIYF. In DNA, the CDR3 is TGCGCCAGCGCGGGGTCCTGGGGCACCATATATTTT.

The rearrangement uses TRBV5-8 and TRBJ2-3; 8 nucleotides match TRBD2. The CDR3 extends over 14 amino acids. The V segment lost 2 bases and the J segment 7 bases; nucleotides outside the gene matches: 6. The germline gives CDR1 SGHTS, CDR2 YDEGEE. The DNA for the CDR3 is TGTGCCAGCAGCTTTCGGGGGGGCAGAAATACGCAGTATTTT. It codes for CASSFRGGRNTQYF.